A single sample is the source of the 19 T cell receptor beta chains below, sequenced in a study of cytomegalovirus exposure and HLA in healthy donors. 13 Jbeta primers and 60 Vbeta primers were used for the PCR. The table came from immunoSEQ multiplex PCR; TCRdb's copy has only in-frame clones and leaves some out. The sample holds roughly 45,000 clones; about 80% are singletons and the top ten take roughly 1.5%. Sequenced sample: PBMCs. All receptors come from a young man in good health and CMV-seronegative.

The chain has TRBV2 and TRBJ2-2, with 9 bases matching TRBD1. The V gene end was trimmed by 7 bases and the J gene end by 4 bases; junction bases not matched to a gene: 7. The CDR3 is 15 residues long. In germline, CDR1 is SNHLY, CDR2 FYNNEI. CDR3 in amino acids: CASIPGQGGTGELFF. The CDR3 region has the DNA TGTGCCAGCATACCGGGACAGGGTGGCACCGGGGAGCTGTTTTTT.

As DNA, the CDR3 is TGTGCCAGCAGTGAAGTAACTGCACAAGAGACCCAGTACTTC. Translating gives CASSEVTAQETQYF. This chain joins TRBV6-1 and TRBJ2-5; no firm D call. V gave up 1 base and J gave up 2 bases, with 8 bases separating them. This CDR3 is built from 14 residues. Germline V gives CDR1 MNHNS, CDR2 SASEGT.

The chain links TRBV28 to TRBJ1-1; D is possibly TRBD1 (6 bases). This CDR3 is built from 14 residues. CDR1 and CDR2 from the germline V gene are MDHEN and SYDVKM. V was clipped by 8 bases and J by 1 base, with 14 bases between them. The CDR3 loop is CASHFTGRNTEAFF. In nucleotides, the CDR3 is TGTGCCAGCCACTTTACAGGGCGGAACACTGAAGCTTTCTTT. The full variable domain, in which reference TRBV28 and TRBJ1-1 provide the parts outside the CDR3, is DVKVTQSSRYLVKRTGEKVFLECVQDMDHENMFWYRQDPGLGLRLIYFSYDVKMKEKGDIPEGYSVSREKKERFSLILESASTNQTSMYLCASHFTGRNTEAFFGQGTRLTVV.

J is TRBJ2-1 and V is TRBV7-2, with D possibly TRBD2 on 6 matching bases. V was trimmed by 5 bases and J by 6 bases, leaving 14 bases between them. CDR1 and CDR2 from the germline V gene are SGHTA and FQGNSA. This CDR3 has 14 amino acids. The CDR3 coding sequence is TGTGCCAGCAGCCCTCAGGTGGGGGGCAATGAGCAGTTCTTC. Protein: CASSPQVGGNEQFF. Full variable domain (rest looked up from reference TRBV7-2 and TRBJ2-1): GAGVSQSPSNKVTEKGKDVELRCDPISGHTALYWYRQSLGQGLEFLIYFQGNSAPDKSGLPSDRFSAERTGGSVSTLTIQRTQQEDSAVYLCASSPQVGGNEQFFGPGTRLTVL.

V and J are TRBV28 and TRBJ2-5; 7 bases align to TRBD1. The CDR3 is 14 amino acids. Trimming cost V 7 bases and J 5 bases; bases outside gene matches: 10. Per germline, CDR1 MDHEN and CDR2 SYDVKM. CDR3 loop: CASNLQGPVETQYF. CDR3 DNA: TGTGCCAGCAACCTACAGGGGCCTGTGGAGACCCAGTACTTC.

The V and J genes are TRBV6-5 and TRBJ2-7; the D gene is possibly TRBD1 (6 bases). Germline loops: CDR1 MNHEY, CDR2 SVGAGI. This CDR3 is 14 amino acids long. V lost 6 bases and J 2 bases, leaving 14 bases between the germline ends. The CDR3 protein is CASRKGEKAYEQYF. As DNA, the CDR3 is TGTGCCAGCAGAAAGGGGGAGAAAGCCTACGAGCAGTACTTC.

The CDR3 nucleotides are TGTGCCAGCAGCTCACTAGCGGGAGATGCAGATACGCAGTATTTT. It translates to CASSSLAGDADTQYF. The chain joins TRBV7-8 to TRBJ2-3; 11 bases are a match to TRBD2. CDR3 length: 15 amino acids. V lost 4 bases and J lost 4; bases outside the gene matches: 4. The germline CDR1 and CDR2 sequences are SGHVS and FQNEAQ.

The J gene is TRBJ2-2, the V gene TRBV19; possible D gene TRBD2, 6 bases. Trimming took 9 bases from V and 4 from J, leaving 9 bases between them. Germline assignment: CDR1 LNHDA and CDR2 SQIVND (reference sequence). CDR3 length equals 12 residues. The CDR3 loop reads CASGGFTGELFF. Written as DNA, the CDR3 is TGTGCCAGCGGAGGGTTCACCGGGGAGCTGTTTTTT.

The chain is built from TRBV6-1 and TRBJ2-7; 10 bases are shared with TRBD2. The CDR3 runs to 18 residues. Germline V gives CDR1 MNHNS, CDR2 SASEGT. Losses at the gene ends were 3 bases for V and 2 bases for J; bases not matched to a gene: 13. The CDR3 protein is CASSEAVVAGGLPYEQYF. CDR3 bases: TGTGCCAGCAGTGAGGCCGTGGTAGCGGGAGGTCTCCCCTACGAGCAGTACTTC.

This chain uses TRBV30 with TRBJ2-7, with D possibly matching TRBD2 (5 bases). V was trimmed by 1 base and J by 5 bases, leaving 12 bases between them. CDR3 length equals 13 residues. Germline V gene data show CDR1 as GTSNPN and CDR2 as SVGIG (reference sequence). CDR3 in DNA: TGTGCCTGGAGTGGAGGGTACACCCACGAGCAGTACTTC. It codes for CAWSGGYTHEQYF.

This chain uses TRBV27 with TRBJ2-7, with 9 bases fitting TRBD2. The CDR3 sequence is 15 residues long. The ends lost 5 bases at V and 3 bases at J; junction bases unmatched: 8. CDR1 is MNHEY, CDR2 SMNVEV, per germline (reference sequence). The CDR3 region is CASSPRAGGRYEQYF. The CDR3, as DNA: TGTGCCAGCAGTCCCCGGGCGGGAGGGCGCTACGAGCAGTACTTC.

The sample holds one count of this clone. This chain joins TRBV4-3 and TRBJ1-2, with 8 bases aligning to TRBD1. V dropped 0 bases and J dropped 6; count of bases not matched to a gene: 6. The CDR3 runs to 15 residues. Germline lookup yields CDR1 LGHNA and CDR2 YSLEER. CDR3 sequence reads: CASSQDLGQVNGYTF. The CDR3 bases are TGCGCCAGCAGCCAAGATCTGGGACAGGTTAATGGCTACACCTTC.

The rearrangement joins TRBV4-1 to TRBJ2-1; 11 bases line up with TRBD2. The V gene's germline CDR1 is MGHRA and CDR2 YSYEKL. After removal of 6 bases from V and 2 bases from J, the junction contained 6 bases not matched to a gene. The CDR3 runs 16 residues. The CDR3 protein is CASSPGLAGPYNEQFF. In nucleotides, the CDR3 is TGCGCCAGCAGTCCTGGACTAGCGGGCCCCTACAATGAGCAGTTCTTC.

Regarding this clone: A junction boundary mismatches the germline segment, possibly from a read error. The chain combines TRBV7-9 with TRBJ2-7, with TRBD2 as a possible D gene (5 bases). Germline V gives CDR1 SEHNR, CDR2 FQNEAQ (reference sequence). The CDR3 extends over 18 amino acids. This CDR3 is CSSTVPKLGLRRSYEQYF. The DNA of the CDR3 is TGTTCCAGCACCGTTCCGAAACTTGGACTCCGACGGTCCTACGAGCAGTACTTC.

The chain links TRBV6-5 to TRBJ2-3; D possibly corresponds to TRBD1 (5 bases). Germline values: CDR1 MNHEY, CDR2 SVGAGI. Deletions cut 8 bases from V and 2 bases from J, with 14 bases between. The CDR3 loop spans 14 amino acids. The chain's CDR3 is CASWAGIFTDTQYF. The CDR3 nucleotides read TGTGCCAGCTGGGCAGGGATATTCACAGATACGCAGTATTTT.

This chain connects TRBV18 to TRBJ2-7, with TRBD1 as a possible D gene (5 bases). V was clipped by 0 bases and J by 3 bases, with 9 bases between them. This CDR3 comprises 14 residues. In germline, CDR1 is KGHSH, CDR2 LQKENI. In DNA, the CDR3 is TGTGCCAGCTCACCACCGGGGCGGAACTACGAGCAGTACTTC. Translated: CASSPPGRNYEQYF.

Points on this clone: A read error may account for a junction end that differs from germline. J is TRBJ1-1 and V is TRBV7-9, with D possibly TRBD1 on 5 matching bases. The V gene's germline CDR1 is SEHNR and CDR2 FQNEAQ (reference sequence). The CDR3 runs 17 residues. The CDR3 reads CSSSPPQIGGLYTEAFF. In DNA form, the CDR3 reads TGTTCCAGCAGCCCCCCGCAGATCGGGGGTCTGTACACTGAAGCTTTCTTT.

The CDR3 loop is CASSSQGAGELFF. CDR3 bases: TGTGCCAGCAGCTCCCAGGGGGCCGGGGAGCTGTTTTTT. The V gene is TRBV7-8, the J gene TRBJ2-2; 7 bases match TRBD1. The germline gives CDR1 SGHVS, CDR2 FQNEAQ. There are 13 residues in the CDR3. V shed 4 bases and J 6 bases; nucleotides not matched to a gene: 2.

This clone has more than one count but fewer than ten. The chain carries TRBV28 and TRBJ1-5; a possible D gene is TRBD1 (6 bases). V was clipped by 3 bases and J by 3 bases, with 12 bases between them. Germline V gene data show CDR1 as MDHEN and CDR2 as SYDVKM. CDR3 length: 15 amino acids. The CDR3 nucleotides read TGTGCCAGCAGTTTGGCAGGGGCGAACAATCAGCCCCAGCATTTT. Amino acid sequence: CASSLAGANNQPQHF.